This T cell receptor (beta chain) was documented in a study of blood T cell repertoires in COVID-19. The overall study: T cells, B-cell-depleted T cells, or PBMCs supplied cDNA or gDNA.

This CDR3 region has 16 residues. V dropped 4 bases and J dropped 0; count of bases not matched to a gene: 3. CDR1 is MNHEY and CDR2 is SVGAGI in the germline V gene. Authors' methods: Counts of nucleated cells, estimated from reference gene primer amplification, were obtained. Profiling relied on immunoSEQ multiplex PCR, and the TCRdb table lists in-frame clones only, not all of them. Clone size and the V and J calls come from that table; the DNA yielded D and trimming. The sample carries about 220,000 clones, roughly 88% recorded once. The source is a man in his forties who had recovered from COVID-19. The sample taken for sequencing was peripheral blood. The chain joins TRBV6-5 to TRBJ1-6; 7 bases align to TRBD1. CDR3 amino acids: CASSSQGGSYNSPLHF. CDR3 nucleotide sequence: TGTGCCAGCAGTTCCCAGGGGGGCTCCTATAATTCACCCCTCCACTTT.